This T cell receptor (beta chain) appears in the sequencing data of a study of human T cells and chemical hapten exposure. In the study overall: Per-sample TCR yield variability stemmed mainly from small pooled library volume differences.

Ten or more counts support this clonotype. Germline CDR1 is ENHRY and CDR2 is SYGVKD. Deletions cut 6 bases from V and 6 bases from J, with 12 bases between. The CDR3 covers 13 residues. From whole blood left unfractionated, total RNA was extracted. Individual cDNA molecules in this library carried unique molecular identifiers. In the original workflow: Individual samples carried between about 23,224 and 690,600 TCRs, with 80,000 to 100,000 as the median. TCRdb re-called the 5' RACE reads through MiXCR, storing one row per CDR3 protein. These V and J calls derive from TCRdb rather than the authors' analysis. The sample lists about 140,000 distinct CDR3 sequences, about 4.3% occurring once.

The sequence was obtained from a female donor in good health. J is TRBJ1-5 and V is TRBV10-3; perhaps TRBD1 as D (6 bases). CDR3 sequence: CAIRGEGGQPQHF. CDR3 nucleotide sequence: TGTGCCATCAGGGGGGAGGGGGGTCAGCCCCAGCATTTT.